This T cell receptor (beta chain) was obtained from a study of T cell changes during pregnancy in multiple sclerosis. This clone was detected only a few times. Trimming cost V 7 bases and J 8 bases, with 14 bases left between them. Germline-derived CDR1 and CDR2 are LGHNT and FRNRAP. The CDR3 covers 12 residues. The assay was immunoSEQ multiplex PCR, and TCRdb's table has in-frame clones only and misses some. The top ten hold approximately 1.8% of the sample, which has under 80,000 clones, around 90% seen once. The sequence came from a female donor with multiple sclerosis, enrolled in a pregnancy study. The specimen comprised peripheral blood, sampled in the first trimester of pregnancy. The rearrangement uses TRBV12-5 and TRBJ1-2, with D possibly being TRBD1 (5 bases). CDR3: CASELSGRGYTF. In nucleotides, the CDR3 is TGTGCTAGTGAACTTTCAGGGCGCGGCTACACCTTC.